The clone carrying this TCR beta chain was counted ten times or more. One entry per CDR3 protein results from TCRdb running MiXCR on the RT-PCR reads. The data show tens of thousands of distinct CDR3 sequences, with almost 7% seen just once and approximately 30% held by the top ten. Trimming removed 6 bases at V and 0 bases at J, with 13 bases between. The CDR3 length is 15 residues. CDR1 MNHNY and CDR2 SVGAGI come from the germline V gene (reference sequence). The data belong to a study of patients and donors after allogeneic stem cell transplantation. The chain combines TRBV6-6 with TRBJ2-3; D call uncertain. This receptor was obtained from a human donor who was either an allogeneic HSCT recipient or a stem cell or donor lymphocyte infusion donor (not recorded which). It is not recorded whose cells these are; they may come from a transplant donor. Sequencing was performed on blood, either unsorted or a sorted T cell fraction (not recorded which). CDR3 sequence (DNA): TGTGCCAGCAGCCTATGGGGATTGAGCACAGATACGCAGTATTTT. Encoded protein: CASSLWGLSTDTQYF.